Sequencing of this T cell receptor beta chain was carried out in a study of cytomegalovirus exposure and HLA in healthy donors. Study-level results: A missense variant in DCLRE1C was later tied to TCR beta V- and J-gene trimming. In an earlier analysis, most TCR beta V segments were productive about 87% or about 30% of the time. Differences between HLA loci emerged in a later analysis of TCR association rates, with DRB1 most and HLA-C fewest.

Germline CDR1 is KGHSH and CDR2 is LQKENI. This CDR3 region has 15 residues. Losses at the gene ends were 4 bases for V and 0 bases for J; bases not matched to a gene: 6. There are a few counts of this clone. Its cognate antigen is unknown. Both 60 Vbeta primers and 13 Jbeta primers went into the PCR. Assay used: immunoSEQ multiplex PCR; TCRdb lists only in-frame clones, some missing. The profile shows 110,000 or so clones, 60% to 85% of them singletons. The study sampled nominally healthy donors, though unrecorded immune exposures were likely. The chain couples TRBV18 to TRBJ2-7; TRBD2 aligns across 7 bases. Sequencing was done on a sample of PBMCs. The sequence derives from a woman aged 40 to 50 in good health and CMV-seropositive. As DNA, the CDR3 is TGTGCCAGCTCACTTACTAGCGTGAGCTCCTACGAGCAGTACTTC. It encodes CASSLTSVSSYEQYF.